These 11 T cell receptor beta chains originate from one sample sequenced in a study of CD4 T cell repertoires in COVID-19. The table came from immunoSEQ multiplex PCR; TCRdb's copy has only in-frame clones and leaves some out. The sample includes about 75,000 clones, under 90% of them seen just once. The source material was CD4+ T cells from peripheral blood, sampled after recovery from COVID-19. Receptors originate from a human donor who had COVID-19.

The rearrangement links TRBV12-3 or TRBV12-4 to TRBJ1-1; possibly TRBD1 for D (6 bases). The CDR3 runs 11 residues. The V and J ends lost 7 bases and 11 bases respectively, with 14 bases between them. The CDR3 loop reads CASTPGGQAFF. The CDR3 region has the DNA TGTGCCAGCACCCCCGGGGGGCAGGCTTTCTTT.

The chain recombines TRBV5-1 with TRBJ2-5, with D hard to call. The V end lost 4 bases, the J end lost 3 bases, and 10 bases lay between the germline ends. Germline assignment: CDR1 SGHRS and CDR2 YFSETQ. The CDR3 runs 13 residues. The CDR3 loop reads CASSKGDEETQYF. CDR3 nucleotides: TGCGCCAGCAGCAAAGGTGACGAAGAGACCCAGTACTTC. Using reference TRBV5-1 and TRBJ2-5 for the parts outside the CDR3, the full variable domain is KAGVTQTPRYLIKTRGQQVTLSCSPISGHRSVSWYQQTPGQGLQFLFEYFSETQRNKGNFPGRFSGRQFSNSRSEMNVSTLELGDSALYLCASSKGDEETQYFGPGTRLLVL.

The V call is TRBV6-1, the J call TRBJ2-7; 11 bases are a match to TRBD2. V gave up 2 bases and J gave up 2 bases; unmatched junction bases: 5. This CDR3 is 16 amino acids long. Per germline, CDR1 MNHNS and CDR2 SASEGT. The CDR3, as DNA: TGTGCCAGCAGTGAATTGCCGGGACTAGCGGCCTACGAGCAGTACTTC. Protein sequence: CASSELPGLAAYEQYF.

This chain uses TRBV6-1 with TRBJ2-5; the D gene is possibly TRBD1 (5 bases). The germline V gene encodes CDR1 MNHNS and CDR2 SASEGT. This CDR3 has 13 residues. V was cut by 2 bases and J by 4 bases, with 8 bases left in between. CDR3 region: CASSESGPETQYF. CDR3 nucleotide sequence: TGTGCCAGCAGTGAATCAGGGCCAGAGACCCAGTACTTC.

The rearrangement joins TRBV27 to TRBJ2-3; perhaps D is TRBD1 or TRBD2 (5 bases each). This CDR3 spans 14 amino acids. Germline values: CDR1 MNHEY, CDR2 SMNVEV (reference sequence). The V end lost 6 bases, the J end lost 1 base, and 11 bases lay between the germline ends. Written as DNA, the CDR3 is TGTGCCAGCAGGCCCTGGGACGGCACAGATACGCAGTATTTT. Its protein is CASRPWDGTDTQYF.

Only one count was recorded for this clone. The CDR3 protein is CAISESPTSGIRYEQYF. CDR3 bases: TGTGCCATCAGTGAGTCACCTACTAGCGGGATTAGATACGAGCAGTACTTC. The V gene is TRBV10-3, the J gene TRBJ2-7, with TRBD2 matching over 10 bases. V dropped 0 bases and J dropped 4; count of bases not matched to a gene: 9. The V gene's germline CDR1 is ENHRY and CDR2 SYGVKD. The CDR3 has 17 amino acids.

This clone was counted only a few times. The V gene is TRBV12-5, the J gene TRBJ1-3, with no clear D. V lost 9 bases and J 4 bases, leaving 10 bases between the germline ends. The length of the CDR3 is 12 residues. Germline V CDR1 and CDR2: LGHNT, FRNRAP. This chain's CDR3 is CASLGVGNTIYF. CDR3 coding DNA: TGTGCTAGCCTGGGCGTGGGAAACACCATATATTTT.

The rearrangement uses TRBV7-2 and TRBJ2-7; 7 positions agree with TRBD1. The junction had 12 bases not matched to a gene; V was cut back by 2 bases and J by 2 bases. Germline assignment: CDR1 SGHTA and CDR2 FQGNSA. The CDR3 covers 17 residues. CDR3 in amino acids: CASSLKADRLSPYEQYF. The CDR3 DNA reads as TGTGCCAGCAGCTTAAAAGCGGACAGGCTCTCGCCCTACGAGCAGTACTTC.

This clone was seen a single time. The chain couples TRBV12-3 or TRBV12-4 to TRBJ2-7; perhaps D is TRBD1 or TRBD2 (5 bases each). With 2 bases removed from V and 2 bases from J, the gap between germline ends came to 7 bases. The CDR3 extends over 13 amino acids. The CDR3 protein is CASSLQGAYEQYF. The CDR3 nucleotides read TGTGCCAGCAGTTTACAGGGAGCCTACGAGCAGTACTTC.

The V call is TRBV19, the J call TRBJ1-5, with D unresolved. V lost 4 bases and J lost 7, with 11 bases in between. The CDR3 is made up of 13 amino acids. The germline CDR1 and CDR2 sequences are LNHDA and SQIVND (reference sequence). The chain's CDR3 is CASSKSWQQPQHF. The CDR3 coding sequence is TGTGCCAGTAGTAAAAGTTGGCAACAGCCCCAGCATTTT.

CDR3 in amino acids: CASRKLAGVHEQYF. CDR3 nucleotide sequence: TGTGCCAGCAGAAAACTAGCGGGAGTCCACGAGCAGTACTTC. The chain is built from TRBV6-5 and TRBJ2-7; 11 bases match TRBD2. CDR3 length: 14 amino acids. The J segment lost 5 bases and the V segment lost 6 bases, leaving 6 bases of the junction unmatched. Germline-derived CDR1 and CDR2 are MNHEY and SVGAGI.